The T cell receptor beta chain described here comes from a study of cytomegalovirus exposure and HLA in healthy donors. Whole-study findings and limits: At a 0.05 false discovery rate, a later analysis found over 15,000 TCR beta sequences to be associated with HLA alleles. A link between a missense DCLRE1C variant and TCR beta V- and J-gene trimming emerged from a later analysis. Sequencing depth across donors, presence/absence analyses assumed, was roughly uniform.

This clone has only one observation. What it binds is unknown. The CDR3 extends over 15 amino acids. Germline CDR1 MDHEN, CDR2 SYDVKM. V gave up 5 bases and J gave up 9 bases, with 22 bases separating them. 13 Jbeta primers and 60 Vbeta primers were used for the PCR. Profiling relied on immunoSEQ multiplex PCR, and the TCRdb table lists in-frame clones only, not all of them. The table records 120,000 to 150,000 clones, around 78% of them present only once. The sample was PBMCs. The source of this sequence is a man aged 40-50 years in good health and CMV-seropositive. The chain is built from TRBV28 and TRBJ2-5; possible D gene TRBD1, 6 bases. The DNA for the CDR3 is TGTGCCAGCAGTACCTCTTTGGTTGGGGGCCGGCCCCAGTACTTC. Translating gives CASSTSLVGGRPQYF. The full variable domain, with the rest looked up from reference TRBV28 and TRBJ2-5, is DVKVTQSSRYLVKRTGEKVFLECVQDMDHENMFWYRQDPGLGLRLIYFSYDVKMKEKGDIPEGYSVSREKKERFSLILESASTNQTSMYLCASSTSLVGGRPQYFGPGTRLLVL.